This T cell receptor beta chain was retrieved from a study of CD8 T cells in ankylosing spondylitis. Overall study findings and caveats: In ankylosing spondylitis blood, a motif of roughly eight highly homologous TCR beta variants appeared characteristic.

Turning to this clonotype: Antigen unknown.

Each CDR3 protein gets one entry after TCRdb re-called the 5' RACE reads with MiXCR. The sample consists of around 430,000 distinct CDR3 sequences, roughly 17% of them appearing once. The CDR3 has 15 amino acids. The V end was cut by 3 bases, the J end by 3 bases, with 15 bases between. Germline CDR1 and CDR2: MGHDK and SYGVNS. The rearrangement uses TRBV25-1 and TRBJ2-7, with D hard to call. Material: blood, either unsorted or a sorted T cell fraction (not recorded which). This TCR was recovered from a male donor with ankylosing spondylitis. DNA for the CDR3: TGTGCCAGCAGTGATTTTGGAGTAACTAACTACGAGCAGTACTTC. Amino acids: CASSDFGVTNYEQYF.